This is a list of T cell receptor beta chains from one sample in a study of vaccination and CD4 T cells after COVID-19. These receptors' antigens are unknown. Each CDR3 protein gets one entry after TCRdb re-called the PCR reads with MiXCR. The sample consists of approximately 8,800 distinct CDR3 sequences, about 61% of them appearing once. Sequencing input: CD4+ T cells from blood, cultured in vitro. The source of these receptors is a human donor who had recovered from COVID-19. CDR3s include the opening cysteine and the closing phenylalanine or tryptophan. Each record gives: clone size, D gene, V gene, J gene, CDR3 protein, CDR3 DNA. A D gene is named only where the DNA matches it firmly. Not every row has a clone size; where given, it reads once, few, many or a size class.

clone_size: -
d_call: -
v_call: TRBV11-2
j_call: TRBJ2-5
cdr3_aa: CASRLLLGAKTQYF
cdr3_nt: TGTGCCAGCAGACTCCTCTTGGGGGCTAAGACCCAGTACTTC

clone_size: -
d_call: -
v_call: TRBV7-3
j_call: TRBJ2-2
cdr3_aa: CASSSQGGMTTGELFF
cdr3_nt: TGTGCCAGCAGCTCCCAAGGGGGAATGACGACCGGGGAGCTGTTTTTT

clone_size: -
d_call: -
v_call: TRBV20-1
j_call: TRBJ2-3
cdr3_aa: CSAREGRSTDTQYF
cdr3_nt: TGCAGTGCTAGAGAGGGGCGTAGCACAGATACGCAGTATTTT

clone_size: once
d_call: TRBD1
v_call: TRBV6-2/TRBV6-3
j_call: TRBJ1-4
cdr3_aa: CASSAESGTVDEKLFF
cdr3_nt: TGTGCCAGCAGTGCCGAGAGCGGGACAGTCGATGAAAAACTGTTTTTT

clone_size: -
d_call: -
v_call: TRBV7-2
j_call: TRBJ1-2
cdr3_aa: CASSRGTEQYGYTF
cdr3_nt: TGTGCCAGCAGCCGCGGGACGGAGCAATATGGCTACACCTTC

clone_size: -
d_call: -
v_call: TRBV28
j_call: TRBJ2-5
cdr3_aa: CASTPGGVVQETQYF
cdr3_nt: TGTGCCAGCACCCCAGGAGGGGTAGTTCAAGAGACCCAGTACTTC

clone_size: -
d_call: -
v_call: TRBV10-3
j_call: TRBJ1-2
cdr3_aa: CAISEEGGVAGYTF
cdr3_nt: TGTGCCATCAGTGAAGAAGGGGGGGTTGCGGGCTACACCTTC

clone_size: -
d_call: -
v_call: TRBV6-1
j_call: TRBJ1-1
cdr3_aa: CASRGGRRGNTEAFF
cdr3_nt: TGTGCCAGCAGGGGGGGGCGAAGAGGGAACACTGAAGCTTTCTTT

clone_size: few
d_call: -
v_call: TRBV27
j_call: TRBJ2-3
cdr3_aa: CASRPQGRYTDTQYF
cdr3_nt: TGTGCCAGCAGACCTCAGGGGAGGTACACAGATACGCAGTATTTT

clone_size: -
d_call: -
v_call: TRBV24-1
j_call: TRBJ2-7
cdr3_aa: CATSLTLQPPFYEQYF
cdr3_nt: TGTGCCACCAGCCTGACCCTCCAGCCCCCTTTTTACGAGCAGTACTTC

clone_size: -
d_call: TRBD1
v_call: TRBV19
j_call: TRBJ1-1
cdr3_aa: CASSRTGGIGEAFF
cdr3_nt: TGTGCCAGTAGTAGGACAGGGGGCATTGGTGAAGCTTTCTTT

clone_size: -
d_call: -
v_call: TRBV20-1
j_call: TRBJ2-3
cdr3_aa: CTPTRADTQYF
cdr3_nt: TGCACCCCAACCAGGGCAGATACGCAGTATTTT

clone_size: -
d_call: -
v_call: TRBV6-2/TRBV6-3
j_call: TRBJ2-5
cdr3_aa: CASSYGGVQETQYF
cdr3_nt: TGTGCCAGCAGTTACGGAGGGGTCCAAGAGACCCAGTACTTC

clone_size: -
d_call: -
v_call: TRBV4-3
j_call: TRBJ2-3
cdr3_aa: CASSQEGRALVDTQYF
cdr3_nt: TGCGCCAGCAGCCAAGAAGGCAGGGCTTTGGTAGATACGCAGTATTTT

clone_size: -
d_call: -
v_call: TRBV5-1
j_call: TRBJ2-3
cdr3_aa: CASSLEPRSDTQYF
cdr3_nt: TGCGCCAGCAGCTTGGAACCCCGATCAGATACGCAGTATTTT

clone_size: -
d_call: -
v_call: TRBV19
j_call: TRBJ1-1
cdr3_aa: CASRQGFGIKMNTEAFF
cdr3_nt: TGTGCCAGTAGGCAGGGGTTCGGAATTAAGATGAACACTGAAGCTTTCTTT

clone_size: -
d_call: -
v_call: TRBV6-2/TRBV6-3
j_call: TRBJ1-1
cdr3_aa: CASSYDRGGLNTEAFF
cdr3_nt: TGTGCCAGCAGTTACGATAGGGGGGGCTTGAACACTGAAGCTTTCTTT

clone_size: -
d_call: -
v_call: TRBV6-2/TRBV6-3
j_call: TRBJ1-3
cdr3_aa: CASSYSWFSGHSSGNTIYF
cdr3_nt: TGTGCCAGCAGTTACTCTTGGTTTTCGGGACACAGCTCTGGAAACACCATATATTTT

clone_size: -
d_call: TRBD1
v_call: TRBV27
j_call: TRBJ2-7
cdr3_aa: CASSRQGSSYEQYF
cdr3_nt: TGTGCCAGCAGCCGACAGGGTAGCTCCTACGAGCAGTACTTC

clone_size: -
d_call: -
v_call: TRBV5-4
j_call: TRBJ2-3
cdr3_aa: CASSLEAVTDTQYF
cdr3_nt: TGTGCCAGCAGCTTGGAAGCGGTCACAGATACGCAGTATTTT

clone_size: -
d_call: TRBD1
v_call: TRBV15
j_call: TRBJ1-6
cdr3_aa: CATSRTGHNSPLHF
cdr3_nt: TGTGCCACCAGCAGGACAGGGCATAATTCACCCCTCCACTTT

clone_size: -
d_call: -
v_call: TRBV9
j_call: TRBJ2-2
cdr3_aa: CASSVGSGNTGELFF
cdr3_nt: TGTGCCAGCAGCGTAGGAAGCGGGAACACCGGGGAGCTGTTTTTT

clone_size: few
d_call: -
v_call: TRBV20-1
j_call: TRBJ2-1
cdr3_aa: CSASSASPKQFF
cdr3_nt: TGCAGTGCCTCCTCCGCGAGCCCCAAGCAGTTCTTC

clone_size: -
d_call: -
v_call: TRBV7-2
j_call: TRBJ2-2
cdr3_aa: CASSRDKMNTGELFF
cdr3_nt: TGTGCCAGCAGCAGGGACAAGATGAACACCGGGGAGCTGTTTTTT

clone_size: medium-sized
d_call: -
v_call: TRBV21-1
j_call: TRBJ2-5
cdr3_aa: CASSNEVTAGVSQETQYF
cdr3_nt: TGTGCCAGCAGCAATGAGGTAACGGCAGGGGTATCCCAAGAGACCCAGTACTTC

clone_size: -
d_call: TRBD1
v_call: TRBV5-1
j_call: TRBJ1-6
cdr3_aa: CASSLEGTGRSPLHF
cdr3_nt: TGCGCCAGCAGCTTGGAAGGGACAGGGAGATCACCCCTCCACTTT

clone_size: -
d_call: -
v_call: TRBV6-1
j_call: TRBJ2-7
cdr3_aa: CASRTFQGSTNYEQYF
cdr3_nt: TGTGCCAGCAGAACATTCCAGGGGTCCACAAACTACGAGCAGTACTTC

clone_size: -
d_call: -
v_call: TRBV24-1
j_call: TRBJ2-3
cdr3_aa: CATARGEGTDTQYF
cdr3_nt: TGTGCCACCGCAAGAGGGGAGGGCACAGATACGCAGTATTTT